These T cell receptor beta chains were read from a single sample in a study of technical replicates of blood from several donors. The protocol was immunoSEQ multiplex PCR, while the TCRdb copy is restricted to in-frame clones and leaves out a portion. Of around 80,000 clones in the sample, around 93% were seen once. The sequenced material came from T cells isolated from PBMCs. These receptors were collected from a human donor in good health. The CDR3 runs from the conserved cysteine through the conserved F or W. A D gene is named only where the DNA matches it firmly. Clone size appears in some rows only: once, few, many, or a class for an expanded clone.

>-|-|TRBJ1-1|TRBV18
TGTGCCAGCTCACCGAAGAACAGGGACATGAACACTGAAGCTTTCTTT
CASSPKNRDMNTEAFF
>-|TRBD1|TRBJ2-7|TRBV5-1
TGCGCCAGCAGCGATATCGGGACAGGGGCGTTCTACGAGCAGTACTTC
CASSDIGTGAFYEQYF
>-|-|TRBJ1-5|TRBV28
TGTGCCAGCAGGATGACAGGCGGGGGGCCAGTGGATCAGCCCCAGCATTTT
CASRMTGGGPVDQPQHF
>-|TRBD1|TRBJ2-7|TRBV7-6
TGTGCCAGCAGCCGCGCTCGGGACAGGTATGCGGAGGGGGACTACGAGCAGTACTTC
CASSRARDRYAEGDYEQYF
>few|-|TRBJ1-1|TRBV11-2
TGTGCCAGCAGCCCTACGGACAGAACCACTGAAGCTTTCTTT
CASSPTDRTTEAFF
>few|TRBD1|TRBJ1-6|TRBV27
TGTGCCAGCAGGACAGGGCTTAATTCACCCCTCCACTTT
CASRTGLNSPLHF
>-|TRBD2|TRBJ2-1|TRBV5-1
TGCGCCAGCAGCACACTAGCGGGGGATGGCGATGAGCAGTTCTTC
CASSTLAGDGDEQFF
>-|-|TRBJ1-2|TRBV11-2
TGTGCCAGCAGCTTTGACTTACTAATGGTAGGGGAAAACTATGGCTACACCTTC
CASSFDLLMVGENYGYTF
>few|-|TRBJ1-1|TRBV30
TGTGCCTGGGAGTCCTCGAGCGAAGCTTTCTTT
CAWESSSEAFF
>-|-|TRBJ1-5|TRBV6-1
TGTGCCAGCATAGGAGGATATAGCAATCAGCCCCAGCATTTT
CASIGGYSNQPQHF
>-|-|TRBJ2-3|TRBV30
TGTGCCTGGAGTCCGAACAGTGCACGCACAGATACGCAGTATTTT
CAWSPNSARTDTQYF
>-|TRBD1|TRBJ1-1|TRBV5-6
TGTGCCAGCAGCTTCGGACAGGGAATCACTGAAGCTTTCTTT
CASSFGQGITEAFF
>-|TRBD1|TRBJ1-1|TRBV18
TGTGCCAGCTCACTTAACAGGGGCACGATTGACACTGAAGCTTTCTTT
CASSLNRGTIDTEAFF
>-|-|TRBJ1-2|TRBV5-5
TGTGCCAGCAGCGCGAACTATGGCTACACCTTC
CASSANYGYTF
>-|-|TRBJ2-2|TRBV6-5
TGTGCCAGCAGTTGGTTGGCAGATCTCCCCGGGGAGCTGTTTTTT
CASSWLADLPGELFF
>once|-|TRBJ2-7|TRBV27
TGTGCCAGCAGTTCTCAATCTCGCTTCCAGTCCTACGAGCAGTACTTC
CASSSQSRFQSYEQYF
>once|-|TRBJ2-6|TRBV19
TGTGCCAGTATCCGGGTCTCATCTGGGGCCAACGTCCTGACTTTC
CASIRVSSGANVLTF
>-|-|TRBJ1-5|TRBV19
TGTGCCAGTAGTAGGGTGTGGGGTAGGGGTTTAAGCAATCAGCCCCAGCATTTT
CASSRVWGRGLSNQPQHF
>-|TRBD2|TRBJ2-3|TRBV7-8
TGTGCCAGCAGCTTTAAGCGGGGGCGCACAGATACGCAGTATTTT
CASSFKRGRTDTQYF
>-|-|TRBJ1-1|TRBV19
TGTGCCAGTAGTGACCACAGAAAGAACACTGAAGCTTTCTTT
CASSDHRKNTEAFF
>-|-|TRBJ2-5|TRBV27
TGTGCCAGCAGTTTATCGGTCCCCTCCTGGGCGGGAGAGACCCAGTACTTC
CASSLSVPSWAGETQYF
>-|-|TRBJ1-5|TRBV21-1
TGTGCCAGCAGCAAAGAAGGCGGTGGCAGGGCCTATAGCAATCAGCCCCAGCATTTT
CASSKEGGGRAYSNQPQHF
>-|TRBD2|TRBJ2-5|TRBV7-6
TGTGCCAGCAGCTTAGGGACTAGCGGGACGATCGAGGAAGAGACCCAGTACTTC
CASSLGTSGTIEEETQYF
>-|-|TRBJ1-2|TRBV28
TGTGCCAGCCAGGGGAACTATGGCTACACCTTC
CASQGNYGYTF
>-|-|TRBJ1-1|TRBV9
TGTGCCAGCAGCGTAGAAGGGGTTGCTGAAGCTTTCTTT
CASSVEGVAEAFF
>-|-|TRBJ2-7|TRBV11-2
TGTGCCAGCAGCTTATTCAGGGGGGATGCCTACGAGCAGTACTTC
CASSLFRGDAYEQYF
>-|-|TRBJ2-7|TRBV4-1
TGCGCCAGCAGCCAAGGTACCGCCCCGGGACAAATGACCTACGAGCAGTACTTC
CASSQGTAPGQMTYEQYF
>-|-|TRBJ1-1|TRBV27
TGTGCCAGCAGTAAGCACAGGGTAACGAACACTGAAGCTTTCTTT
CASSKHRVTNTEAFF
>-|TRBD1|TRBJ2-5|TRBV5-5
TGTGCCAGCAGCCCGAGGACAGGGACCCAGACCCAGTACTTC
CASSPRTGTQTQYF
>-|-|TRBJ1-1|TRBV6-6
TGTGCCAGCAGTCCCTCTACGAACACTGAAGCTTTCTTT
CASSPSTNTEAFF
>-|-|TRBJ2-1|TRBV27
TGTGCCAGCAGTTGGGCAGGGTTCTCCTACAATGAGCAGTTCTTC
CASSWAGFSYNEQFF
>-|-|TRBJ2-2|TRBV9
TGTGCCAGCAGCCTGAGGACAGGGGAGCTGTTTTTT
CASSLRTGELFF
>-|-|TRBJ1-3|TRBV19
TGTGCCAGTAGGGTTCCCGGGACAAGCTCTGGAAACACCATATATTTT
CASRVPGTSSGNTIYF
>-|-|TRBJ1-4|TRBV30
TGTGCCTGGAGTGTATCTCTTTCTAATGAAAAACTGTTTTTT
CAWSVSLSNEKLFF
>-|TRBD1|TRBJ1-4|TRBV30
TGTGCCTGGAGGAAACAGGGGGCCTGGGAAAAACTGTTTTTT
CAWRKQGAWEKLFF
>once|TRBD1|TRBJ2-5|TRBV4-1
TGCGCCAGCAGCCAGTCCGGGACAGGGGTAAAAGAGACCCAGTACTTC
CASSQSGTGVKETQYF
>-|-|TRBJ2-3|TRBV5-5
TGTGCCAGCAGCTTGGGAGGAGATACGCAGTATTTT
CASSLGGDTQYF
>-|TRBD2|TRBJ2-7|TRBV28
TGTGCCAGCAGCCCTAGCGTGCGGACTAGTCACTACGAGCAGTACTTC
CASSPSVRTSHYEQYF
>-|-|TRBJ1-2|TRBV7-3
TGTGCCAGCAGCCCAAAGCCGGACAGCGCTATCCGCTCCTATGGCTACACCTTC
CASSPKPDSAIRSYGYTF
>-|TRBD2|TRBJ2-1|TRBV7-9
TGTGCCAGCAGCTCGCGACTAGCGGGAGTTTTTGAGCAGTTCTTC
CASSSRLAGVFEQFF
>once|-|TRBJ2-2|TRBV11-2
TGTGCCAGCACCGGGGACTTCTTGAAGAGCGGGGAGCTGTTTTTT
CASTGDFLKSGELFF
>-|TRBD2|TRBJ2-2|TRBV4-1
TGCGCCAGCAGCCAAGTCCTTACGGGACTAGCGGGTCAATACACCGGGGAGCTGTTTTTT
CASSQVLTGLAGQYTGELFF
>-|-|TRBJ1-1|TRBV10-1
TGCGCCAGCAGCCCCAAACTACAGGGAAGGTCGACTGAAGCTTTCTTT
CASSPKLQGRSTEAFF
>-|-|TRBJ2-7|TRBV28
TGTGCCAGCAGTTTAGGTAGATCACAGTACTTC
CASSLGRSQYF
>-|-|TRBJ2-5|TRBV9
TGTGCCAGCAGCGTTAGTCAGGGGTGGGAGACCCAGTACTTC
CASSVSQGWETQYF
>-|TRBD1|TRBJ1-5|TRBV9
TGTGCCAGCAGCGTGCAGGGGGGAAATCAGCCCCAGCATTTT
CASSVQGGNQPQHF
>-|-|TRBJ2-2|TRBV14
TGTGCCAGCAGCCCCCAGGTGGTGGCCGGGGAGCTGTTTTTT
CASSPQVVAGELFF
>-|-|TRBJ1-1|TRBV27
TGTGCCAGCAGTTTATTGGGGGGGACTGAAGCTTTCTTT
CASSLLGGTEAFF
>-|-|TRBJ1-2|TRBV7-3
TGTGCCAGCAGCTTAACCCGGGAAAAGGGGGAGAACTATGGCTACACCTTC
CASSLTREKGENYGYTF
>-|TRBD2|TRBJ2-1|TRBV4-2
TGTGCCAGCAGGTCGGAGCGGGGCTCCTACAATGAGCAGTTCTTC
CASRSERGSYNEQFF
>-|TRBD2|TRBJ2-7|TRBV7-9
TGTGCCAGCAGCTACCCGGGACTAGCGGACCCGTACGAGCAGTACTTC
CASSYPGLADPYEQYF
>-|-|TRBJ1-2|TRBV15
TGTGCCACCAGCAGAGATGGGAGCCGGGGGGTTCTAGCTAACTATGGCTACACCTTC
CATSRDGSRGVLANYGYTF
>-|TRBD1|TRBJ2-2|TRBV29-1
TGCAGCGTTCCAGCGAAACAGGGGGCGCGGGGAGATACCGGGGAGCTGTTTTTT
CSVPAKQGARGDTGELFF
>-|TRBD2|TRBJ2-7|TRBV6-5
TGTGCCAGCAGTTACTCAGTCGCGGGAGGGCCCGAGCAGTACTTC
CASSYSVAGGPEQYF
>-|-|TRBJ1-1|TRBV5-6
TGTGCCAGCAGCTTGGGGCAGCGCCCTAGTGTTTTCTTT
CASSLGQRPSVFF
>-|-|TRBJ2-1|TRBV6-5
TGTGCCAGCAGTTACGGGCAGGGGTTCCTCTACAATGAGCAGTTCTTC
CASSYGQGFLYNEQFF
>-|TRBD2|TRBJ2-2|TRBV11-3
TGTGCCAGCAGCTTAATTTCGGGGGGACCAACAGACGGGGAGCTGTTTTTT
CASSLISGGPTDGELFF
>-|TRBD1|TRBJ2-6|TRBV5-1
TGCGCCAGCAGCCCGACCCGGGACAGTCGACTCTCTGGGGCCAACGTCCTGACTTTC
CASSPTRDSRLSGANVLTF